This T cell receptor (beta chain) was sequenced for a study of human T cells and chemical hapten exposure. As for the study in general: Patients were mainly female, each with alopecia areata, totalis or universalis.

The germline gives CDR1 SGHRS, CDR2 YFSETQ. Deletions cut 4 bases from V and 3 bases from J, with 14 bases between. The length of the CDR3 is 14 residues. TCRdb called the RACE reads again in MiXCR, with one record for every CDR3 protein. Seen here are roughly 180,000 distinct CDR3 sequences, about a fifth observed once, and the top ten hold less than 7%. Time point meaning: patch test 1, 2 weeks after DPC sensitization. Described treatment: therapeutic diphenylcyclopropenone sensitization with weekly scalp DPC. Phlebotomy was performed prior to application of every patch test. The material sequenced was whole blood, taken in connection with sensitization to the hapten diphenylcyclopropenone (DPC). The clonotype comes from a woman aged 45-59 years with alopecia areata. Some clones in this sample may be carry-over from other donors' samples. The chain uses TRBV5-1 and TRBJ2-7; maybe TRBD1 (5 bases). The CDR3 DNA sequence: TGCGCCAGCAGCCCGCAGGGTTTCATCTACGAGCAGTACTTC. Translation: CASSPQGFIYEQYF.